This T cell receptor beta chain appears in the sequencing data of a study of blood T cell repertoires in COVID-19. Trimming took 6 bases from V and 0 from J, leaving 11 bases between them. This CDR3 is built from 14 residues. Germline CDR1 is MNHEY and CDR2 is SVGAGI. Those who participated ranged in age from roughly 18 to 100 years and resided in about two dozen US areas. Participants had their cohort set by participant-reported clinical history. Authors' data handling: Using reference gene primer amplification, nucleated cell counts were estimated. The method was immunoSEQ multiplex PCR; TCRdb's version includes in-frame clones alone and lacks a portion of them. V and J calls plus clone size are reproduced from that table; the DNA served to infer D and trimming. The repertoire has over 200,000 clones, about four fifths of them found once; the top ten carry about 1.7%.

Sequencing input: PBMCs or T cells enriched from blood (not recorded which). The source of this sequence is a man in his 60s who had recovered from COVID-19. This sequence joins TRBV6-5 and TRBJ1-1, with D tentatively TRBD1 (5 bases). In DNA form, the CDR3 reads TGTGCCAGCAGGGATGACAGAATGAACACTGAAGCTTTCTTT. Amino acids: CASRDDRMNTEAFF.